Listed below are T cell receptor beta chains from one sample, sequenced in a study of beta chain features in type 1 diabetes. Generated by immunoSEQ multiplex PCR, the TCRdb table keeps only in-frame clones and is missing some. Among about 150,000 clones listed, 11% were seen once. The sequenced sample was central memory CD4+ T cells from blood. The receptors originated from a man aged 18 to 35 in good health. Each CDR3 is given with its conserved first and last residue. D genes are given only for firm matches. Size is stated for part of the rows, as once, few or many counts, or as a class when the clone is expanded.

cdr3_length	j_call	clone_size	d_call	v_call	cdr3_nt	cdr3_aa
9	TRBJ2-1	few	.	TRBV2	TGTGCCAGTGACCCTGAGCAGTTCTTC	CASDPEQFF
14	TRBJ1-4	few	.	TRBV18	TGTGCCAGCTCACCACCGGGCAGTGCGGAAAAACTGTTTTTT	CASSPPGSAEKLFF
16	TRBJ1-3	.	.	TRBV15	TGTGCCACCAGCAGAGACACCTTCCTCTCTGGAAACACCATATATTTT	CATSRDTFLSGNTIYF
14	TRBJ2-7	few	TRBD1	TRBV7-9	TGTGCCAGCAGCTTAGAGGGACAGGGCTACGAGCAGTACTTC	CASSLEGQGYEQYF
13	TRBJ2-4	many	.	TRBV9	TGTGCCAGCAGCGTAGGAGGGTCGGACATTCAGTACTTC	CASSVGGSDIQYF
12	TRBJ2-5	.	.	TRBV14	TGTGCCAGCAGCCAAGACAGGTTGTCCCAGTACTTC	CASSQDRLSQYF
17	TRBJ2-7	.	.	TRBV21-1	TGTGCCAGCAGCAAAAACGGACGAGGGACAGGGGATAGCGAGCAGTACTTC	CASSKNGRGTGDSEQYF
12	TRBJ1-1	.	.	TRBV7-2	TGTGCCAGCAGCTTAGGGCAAGGGCACGCTTTCTTT	CASSLGQGHAFF
14	TRBJ2-3	.	.	TRBV11-3	TGTGCCAGCAGCGTATCTCGGAGCGCAGATACGCAGTATTTT	CASSVSRSADTQYF
11	TRBJ2-1	.	.	TRBV11-2	TGTGCCAGCAGCTTATTTCAGGAGCAGTTCTTC	CASSLFQEQFF
15	TRBJ1-2	.	.	TRBV4-1	TGCGCCAGCAGCCCCCAAGCGACAGGCAACCTTGGCTACACCTTC	CASSPQATGNLGYTF
14	TRBJ1-5	few	.	TRBV30	TGTGCCTGGAGTCTGGGGACTCTCAATCAGCCCCAGCATTTT	CAWSLGTLNQPQHF
14	TRBJ1-2	.	.	TRBV9	TGTGCCAGCAGCGTAGATCCAGGGCAGAGGGGCTACACCTTC	CASSVDPGQRGYTF
15	TRBJ1-2	few	.	TRBV10-3	TGTGCCATCAGTGGGCTGGAAAGGGCTAACTATGGCTACACCTTC	CAISGLERANYGYTF
14	TRBJ2-5	.	TRBD2	TRBV2	TGTGCCAGCAGTGAGGGGCTAGCGGGAGAGACCCAGTACTTC	CASSEGLAGETQYF
15	TRBJ1-2	.	.	TRBV6-1	TGTGCCAGCAGTCACAGACAGGAGGGTTCGGGCGGCTACACCTTC	CASSHRQEGSGGYTF
13	TRBJ2-7	.	.	TRBV4-2	TGTGCCAGCAGCCAAGAGGGTTCCTACGAGCAGTACTTC	CASSQEGSYEQYF
12	TRBJ1-2	.	TRBD1	TRBV5-1	TGCGCCAGCAGCAACGACAGGGGTGGCTACACCTTC	CASSNDRGGYTF
15	TRBJ1-6	.	.	TRBV28	TGTGCCAGCAGTTTTAGCGGGGGGAAGAACTCACCCCTCCACTTT	CASSFSGGKNSPLHF
13	TRBJ1-4	few	.	TRBV29-1	TGCAGCGTTCAAGGGTGGACTAATGAAAAACTGTTTTTT	CSVQGWTNEKLFF
14	TRBJ2-5	few	.	TRBV9	TGTGCCAGCAGCGACGGCCCCTGGGATGAGACCCAGTACTTC	CASSDGPWDETQYF
15	TRBJ2-1	few	.	TRBV29-1	TGCAGCGGGATGGGATATCAAAGCTCCTACAATGAGCAGTTCTTC	CSGMGYQSSYNEQFF
14	TRBJ2-1	.	.	TRBV7-8	TGTGCCAGCAGCCCAGGGACCCCCTACAATGAGCAGTTCTTC	CASSPGTPYNEQFF
20	TRBJ2-1	.	TRBD2	TRBV11-3	TGTGCCAGCAGCAACACACGGCCGGGACTAGCGGGGGGGCATTTATATGAGCAGTTCTTC	CASSNTRPGLAGGHLYEQFF
14	TRBJ1-6	.	.	TRBV7-2	TGTGCCAGCAGCTACAGGGAGGTCGGATCACCCCTCCACTTT	CASSYREVGSPLHF
15	TRBJ2-5	few	.	TRBV28	TGTGCCAGCAGTTTCGACTGGATCAGAGGAGAGACCCAGTACTTC	CASSFDWIRGETQYF
14	TRBJ2-1	many	TRBD2	TRBV25-1	TGTGCCAGCAGTGAATATAGCGGGCGAAGTGAGCAGTTCTTC	CASSEYSGRSEQFF
14	TRBJ1-2	.	TRBD1	TRBV7-2	TGTGCCAGCAGAGGGACAGGGGGTATCTATGGCTACACCTTC	CASRGTGGIYGYTF
16	TRBJ2-7	.	.	TRBV5-1	TGCGCCAGCAGCCCGGGCAGGACGGCACTCATTTACGAGCAGTACTTC	CASSPGRTALIYEQYF
11	TRBJ2-5	few	.	TRBV20-1	TGCAGTGGGGGATTCCAAGAGACCCAGTACTTC	CSGGFQETQYF
16	TRBJ2-7	once	TRBD1	TRBV27	TGTGCCAGCAGTTCGCCCTCCGGGACAGGGGCCCACGAGCAGTACTTC	CASSSPSGTGAHEQYF
13	TRBJ1-2	few	.	TRBV7-9	TGTGCCAGCAGCTTCGCGACAAACTATGGCTACACCTTC	CASSFATNYGYTF
11	TRBJ2-7	few	.	TRBV20-1	TGCAGGATCGGGCCCTATTACGAGCAGTACTTC	CRIGPYYEQYF
13	TRBJ2-1	.	.	TRBV7-9	TGTGCCAGCAGCTTAGAGGCTACTAGCAGGCAGTTCTTC	CASSLEATSRQFF
13	TRBJ2-7	few	.	TRBV5-6	TGTGCCAGCAGCTTGGCCAGGGTCCACGAGCAGTACTTC	CASSLARVHEQYF
13	TRBJ1-1	few	.	TRBV7-9	TGTGCCAGCAGCTTAGGGATGAACACTGAAGCTTTCTTT	CASSLGMNTEAFF
16	TRBJ2-2	.	.	TRBV5-4	TGTGCCAGCAGCCTGGGGCGGGGTAGCGGCACCGGGGAGCTGTTTTTT	CASSLGRGSGTGELFF
13	TRBJ1-2	few	.	TRBV9	TGTGCCAGCAGCGTAAGGGGAGACTATGGCTACACCTTC	CASSVRGDYGYTF
14	TRBJ2-7	many	TRBD1	TRBV30	TGTGCCTGGAGCGCTGGGACAGGCCTCGCCGAGCAGTACTTC	CAWSAGTGLAEQYF
16	TRBJ2-1	few	TRBD2	TRBV5-4	TGTGCCAGCAGCCAGATACTAGCGGGAGGGACGGATGAGCAGTTCTTC	CASSQILAGGTDEQFF
12	TRBJ2-1	.	.	TRBV7-2	TGTGCCAGCAGTTCCTGGGGGGATGAGCAGTTCTTC	CASSSWGDEQFF
16	TRBJ2-7	.	TRBD1	TRBV7-2	TGTGCCAGCAGCTTAGTCTCGTCAGGGGGTCTCGACGAGCAGTACTTC	CASSLVSSGGLDEQYF
13	TRBJ2-5	few	.	TRBV29-1	.	CSALRGFLETQYF
10	TRBJ2-1	few	.	TRBV9	TGTGCCAGCAGAAGTTATGAGCAGTTCTTC	CASRSYEQFF
14	TRBJ2-3	few	.	TRBV18	TGTGCCAGCTCACCAATGGAAGACAAAGTGGCGCAGTATTTT	CASSPMEDKVAQYF
15	TRBJ1-5	few	TRBD1	TRBV28	TGTGCCAGCAGATCGGACAGGGGGGACAGTCAGCCCCAGCATTTT	CASRSDRGDSQPQHF
12	TRBJ1-1	.	.	TRBV2	TGTGCCAGGGGACTGATGAACACTGAAGCTTTCTTT	CARGLMNTEAFF
17	TRBJ2-2	few	.	TRBV29-1	TGCAGCGTTGAAGACCGCCTCCAGGGAGGGAACACCGGGGAGCTGTTTTTT	CSVEDRLQGGNTGELFF
14	TRBJ2-6	.	.	TRBV2	TGTGCCAGCATGCCCGGGTCTGGGGCCAACGTCCTGACTTTC	CASMPGSGANVLTF
14	TRBJ2-5	many	TRBD1	TRBV5-1	TGCGCCAGCAGCTCGACAGGGGGCAGAGAGACCCAGTACTTC	CASSSTGGRETQYF
15	TRBJ2-1	few	TRBD1	TRBV9	TGTGCCAGCAGCGGGGACAGGGCTGGGTACAATGAGCAGTTCTTC	CASSGDRAGYNEQFF
17	TRBJ2-6	.	.	TRBV4-3	TGCGCCAGCAGCCTTGGCAGGTGGAACTCTGGGGCCAACGTCCTGACTTTC	CASSLGRWNSGANVLTF
13	TRBJ1-1	few	.	TRBV28	TGTGCCAGCAGATCAGGCATGAACACTGAAGCTTTCTTT	CASRSGMNTEAFF